Listed below are T cell receptor beta chains from one sample, sequenced in a study of cytomegalovirus exposure and HLA in healthy donors. Assay: immunoSEQ multiplex PCR; the TCRdb copy retains only in-frame clones and omits some. The sample records more than 250,000 clones, about 90% being singletons. The specimen was PBMCs. The receptor source for this set is a woman aged 25 to 39 in good health and CMV-seronegative. Both conserved end residues are part of each CDR3. A D gene is named only where the DNA matches it firmly. Some rows have no size entry. The others give once, few or many, or a class for an expanded clone.

>.|.|TRBV4-3|TRBJ2-7
TGCGCCAGCAGCCAAGATGTGGCGGCCTACGAGCAGTACTTC
CASSQDVAAYEQYF
>few|.|TRBV5-1|TRBJ1-2
TGCGCCAGCAGCGGGTCAGGGAACTATGGCTACACCTTC
CASSGSGNYGYTF
>.|.|TRBV6-5|TRBJ2-7
TGTGCCAGCACAATCAGCGGCGAGCAGTACTTC
CASTISGEQYF
>once|.|TRBV4-1|TRBJ2-5
TGCGCCAGCAGCCAAGTAGGGATAGGGCAAGAGACCCAGTACTTC
CASSQVGIGQETQYF
>.|.|TRBV27|TRBJ2-3
TGTGCCAGCGGACAGCTCATTCACACAGATACGCAGTATTTT
CASGQLIHTDTQYF
>.|.|TRBV5-8|TRBJ2-2
TGTGCCAGCAGCTGGACCGGGGAGCTGTTTTTT
CASSWTGELFF
>.|.|TRBV9|TRBJ2-2
TGTGCCAGCAGCGATAGCGGGACAGGAGACACCGGGGAGCTGTTTTTT
CASSDSGTGDTGELFF
>.|.|TRBV9|TRBJ1-4
TGTGCCAGCAGCCCCCACGGGGCAACTAATGAAAAACTGTTTTTT
CASSPHGATNEKLFF
>once|.|TRBV29-1|TRBJ2-7
TGCAGCGGCCGCAGGTCGGCCGGGGAGCAGTACTTC
CSGRRSAGEQYF
>few|.|TRBV28|TRBJ2-7
TGTGCCAGCAACCCAGGGGACTACCCAACCTACGAGCAGTACTTC
CASNPGDYPTYEQYF
>.|TRBD2|TRBV30|TRBJ2-5
TGTGCCTGGAGTGTAGCGGGAGGACAAGAGACCCAGTACTTC
CAWSVAGGQETQYF
>.|.|TRBV7-9|TRBJ2-5
TGTGCCAGCAGCTTAGAGGCCGGGTCCCACGGTCCCCAGTACTTC
CASSLEAGSHGPQYF
>.|TRBD1|TRBV6-1|TRBJ2-2
TGTGCCAGCAGGATCGACAGGGCCGCCGGGGAGCTGTTTTTT
CASRIDRAAGELFF
>.|TRBD2|TRBV11-2|TRBJ2-7
TGTGCCAGCAGCTTCTTTAGCGGGAGTGACGAGCAGTACTTC
CASSFFSGSDEQYF
>few|TRBD2|TRBV10-2|TRBJ2-7
TGCGCCAGCAGGAGCCTAGCTAGCGGGAGAAGGTCCTACGAGCAGTACTTC
CASRSLASGRRSYEQYF
>.|TRBD1|TRBV4-1|TRBJ2-7
TGCGCCAGCAGCCAAGAACCCAGCAGGACAGGGGGACTTTACGAGCAGTACTTC
CASSQEPSRTGGLYEQYF
>few|.|TRBV6-1|TRBJ2-7
TGTGCCAGCAGCGATGGACTACAAACTTCCTACGAGCAGTACTTC
CASSDGLQTSYEQYF
>.|TRBD2|TRBV5-6|TRBJ2-7
TGTGCCAGCAGCCGGACTAGCGGCTACGAGCAGTACTTC
CASSRTSGYEQYF
>.|.|TRBV21-1|TRBJ2-2
TGTGCCAGCAGCAAGAGGACAGGGGGAGGATTCGGGGAGCTGTTTTTT
CASSKRTGGGFGELFF
>.|.|TRBV6-8|TRBJ2-3
TGTGCCAGCAGCCCACTCTCTCTAGATCTCCGTACGGATACGCAGTATTTT
CASSPLSLDLRTDTQYF